These T cell receptor beta chains were read from a single sample in a study of blood T cell repertoires in COVID-19. The assay was immunoSEQ multiplex PCR, and TCRdb's table has in-frame clones only and misses some. Of under 150,000 clones in the sample, approximately 80% are singletons; the top ten hold about 5%. Input material: peripheral blood. These receptor sequences come from a woman aged 45-65 years with acute or convalescent COVID-19. The conserved cysteine and the conserved F or W are not part of the CDR3 here.

v_gene	j_gene	CDR3aa
TRBV5-6	TRBJ1-2	ASSLVSGDNYGYT
TRBV10-3	TRBJ2-7	AITTGTGVHEQY
TRBV5-4	TRBJ1-4	ASSPGQEGEKLF
TRBV18	TRBJ2-5	ASSLSSGETQY
TRBV3-1/TRBV3-2	TRBJ2-3	ASSQASGGGTDTQY
TRBV7-2	TRBJ1-6	ASGLGDFAYNSPLH
TRBV6-2/TRBV6-3	TRBJ2-1	ASSPTPRQVTYNEQF
TRBV30	TRBJ1-1	AWSRDTEAF
TRBV14	TRBJ1-1	ASGPLGGTAEAF
TRBV19	TRBJ1-4	ASAAGDREKLF
TRBV5-1	TRBJ2-1	ASSFLGQSQNEQF
TRBV5-1	TRBJ2-5	ASGFLTGEETQY
TRBV6-5	TRBJ2-5	ASSYSTGGQETQY
TRBV5-8	TRBJ2-5	ASSSFIPTD
TRBV6-5	TRBJ1-1	ASRTQEDTEAF
TRBV6-5	TRBJ2-7	ASSYGTGGEQY
TRBV6-1	TRBJ1-3	ASSETGDAGNTIY
TRBV5-1	TRBJ2-6	ASSLGGTGFSGANVLT
TRBV4-3	TRBJ1-3	ASSQDGISGNTIY
TRBV7-3	TRBJ2-3	ASSRSGDTQY
TRBV27	TRBJ1-6	ASGADPEPNSPLH
TRBV9	TRBJ1-5	ASSVEDLGGPQH
TRBV9	TRBJ2-1	ASSSHAWTEGNEQF
TRBV5-1	TRBJ1-2	ASSLVAGPSGSGYT
TRBV10-3	TRBJ2-1	AISGSVLAGVDEQF
TRBV28	TRBJ1-5	ASSLGQGGQPQH
TRBV7-7	TRBJ2-2	ASSTSPGAGELF
TRBV5-1	TRBJ1-3	ASSLVPGNSGNTIY
TRBV5-4	TRBJ1-4	ASSSRQGGAESEKLF
TRBV19	TRBJ1-3	ASSTGTGGFGNTIY
TRBV24-1	TRBJ1-5	ATAGDREPNNQPQH
TRBV5-1	TRBJ1-2	ASSFLDSYGYT
TRBV6-1	TRBJ2-7	ASSDGTGGEYEQY
TRBV29-1	TRBJ1-2	SVVGGVVT
TRBV5-4	TRBJ2-7	ASSLEGQGSHEQY
TRBV6-1	TRBJ1-1	ASSEGGGRSQAF
TRBV12-5	TRBJ1-5	ASLARNNSNQPQH
TRBV6-5	TRBJ2-7	ASTPRGGASYEQY
TRBV5-1	TRBJ1-3	ASSRDRDGNTIY
TRBV25-1	TRBJ1-2	ASRTTGYGYT
TRBV19	TRBJ2-2	ASRPPGDTGELF
TRBV20-1	TRBJ1-5	SASGGGRGNQPQH
TRBV4-3	TRBJ1-6	ASRDRTNSPLH
TRBV5-4	TRBJ1-1	ASSLSVTNTEAF